The following is a T cell receptor beta chain sequence with its context. Its antigen is still unknown. No base quality values were provided; no much bigger clone lies one nucleotide off. The germline V gene encodes CDR1 SGHDN and CDR2 FVKESK. V is reduced by 4 bases and J by 7 bases, leaving a spacing of 13 bases between them. The CDR3 has 13 amino acids, counting the end cysteine and phenylalanine. This entry keeps only the CDR3 DNA: 39 bases, framed from base 1. Peripheral blood CD8+ and CD4+ T cells from healthy donors, Susac syndrome patients and multiple sclerosis patients were profiled by high-throughput TCR beta sequencing. Multiple sclerosis controls were treatment-naive patients with stable or active relapsing-remitting disease fulfilling revised McDonald criteria. Bulk CD8+ and CD4+ T cells were purified by magnetic negative isolation, while CD8+ TEMRA cells were enriched using FACS. Blood was drawn into EDTA tubes, processed within 24 hours, and PBMCs were isolated by density gradient centrifugation. PBMCs destined for TCR sequencing were cryopreserved in liquid nitrogen and later thawed in a 37 °C water bath. Purity of sorted or isolated CD4+, CD8+ and CD8+ TEMRA cells was at least 90%.

RNA was extracted with the RNeasy kit and roughly 0.45 to 1 ug was reverse transcribed using random hexamers. TCR beta CDR3 regions were amplified with the immunoSEQ multiplex PCR assay covering 54 Vbeta and 13 Jbeta segments. PCR amplification bias was corrected using a synthetic template baseline for primer optimization and computational correction. The original methods were these. Only productive sequences were kept, with reads annotated to V, D and J genes according to IMGT and analyzed in immunoSEQ Analyzer. Clonality was calculated as one minus the Shannon entropy normalized by log2 of the number of productive unique sequences. For each patient and control, public and private clones were evaluated within the 100 most prevalent clones. Susac-specific clones were defined as absent from healthy and MS cohorts, about 1,000 published viral clones and other ImmuneACCESS disease sequences. Using fastp trimming at Q25 and MiXCR clonotype assembly, TCRdb reanalyzed the public sequencing data and kept in-frame beta chains. Rows matching on CDR3 protein sequence are summarized as one entry with the most common DNA and genes. TCRdb's processing, not the study's, gives the V and J calls here. This sample holds 400,000 to 550,000 distinct CDR3 sequences; around 83% were observed only once. The biggest ten clones account for approximately 0.11% of the sample.

This entry is derived from a study of CD8 T cells in Susac syndrome (dated by TCRdb to 2018 to 2020). The study in broad terms: Whether CD8+ T cell activation and differentiation in Susac syndrome was antigen driven was tested using repertoire sequencing. Clonality of the CD8+ T cell repertoire was compared between eleven to twelve healthy donors, roughly 14 Susac syndrome patients and 15 or so multiple sclerosis patients. Study-wide findings and limitations: The number of individuals in the TCR sequencing and HLA analysis was recognized as being relatively small.

This receptor was identified in a human donor with multiple sclerosis. Recombination linked TRBV14 to TRBJ1-1, with a weak D call of TRBD1 (6 bases match). Sequencing was carried out using CD8+ T cells from PBMCs. In nucleotide form, the sequence is TGTGCCAGCAGCCCGCGGGGGGCCGTTGAAGCTTTCTTT. Its amino acids are CASSPRGAVEAFF.